The 2 T cell receptor beta chains given below trace back to one sample, sequenced in a study of T cell changes during pregnancy in multiple sclerosis. Sequenced by immunoSEQ multiplex PCR; TCRdb stores in-frame clones only, minus some. The sample includes more than 25,000 clones, roughly 89% seen only once; the top ten take about 3.7%. Specimen: CD8+ T cells from peripheral blood mononuclear cells, collected in the second trimester of pregnancy. Receptor source: a female donor in good health, enrolled as a control in a pregnancy study.

The chain carries TRBV9 and TRBJ2-2, with D tentatively TRBD1 (8 bases). V lost 3 bases and J 3 bases, leaving 18 bases between the germline ends. The CDR3 is made up of 17 amino acids. Germline V lookup: CDR1 SGDLS, CDR2 YYNGEE. The CDR3 coding sequence is TGTGCCAGCAGCGCCCCCCGCACAGGGGGGGACACCGGGGAGCTGTTTTTT. Its protein is CASSAPRTGGDTGELFF.

The count of this clone is one. The DNA for the CDR3 is TGTGCCAGCAGCTGGGGAGAGAACACCGGGGAGCTGTTTTTT. It specifies CASSWGENTGELFF. The chain carries TRBV27 and TRBJ2-2, with D perhaps matching TRBD2 (5 bases). The CDR3 spans 14 residues. V dropped 6 bases and J dropped 1 base, with 9 bases sitting between them. Germline CDR1 is MNHEY and CDR2 is SMNVEV (reference sequence).